This T cell receptor beta chain is drawn from a study of shared clonotypes between healthy human individuals. The study, taken as a whole, reports: Clonotypes that were shared across a few donors made up about 4.5% of naive CD4 clonotypes.

Here immunoSEQ multiplex PCR was the method, and the copy in TCRdb shows in-frame clones only, minus some. Of fewer than 2.5 million clones listed, more than 85% are singletons. The CDR3 is made up of 15 amino acids. The germline V gene has CDR1 SGHTA and CDR2 FQGNSA. Turning to this clone: Antigen: not known. One junction end disagrees with the germline gene, perhaps due to a read error.

The TCR comes from a man between 18 and 29 years old in good health. Some clones in this sample may be carry-over from other donors' samples. The sequencing sample was made of naive CD4+ T cells from PBMCs. The sample's subset: CD45RA+ positively selected. The chain recombines TRBV7-2 with TRBJ2-7; 7 nucleotides match TRBD1. CDR3 nucleotides: TGTGCCACCAGCAGGACCTGGGACAGCTCCTACGAGCAGTACTTC. Protein sequence: CATSRTWDSSYEQYF.